The next 5 T cell receptor beta chains were all read from a single sample in a study of blood T cell repertoires in COVID-19. The method was immunoSEQ multiplex PCR; TCRdb's version includes in-frame clones alone and lacks a portion of them. There are over 200,000 clones in the sample; about 87% occur only once, and 5.5% to 7.5% lies in the top ten. Material: peripheral blood. These receptors all come from a man aged 60 to 75 who had recovered from COVID-19.

The V gene is TRBV9, the J gene TRBJ2-1; D is possibly TRBD2 (7 bases). The length of the CDR3 is 15 residues. The germline V gene encodes CDR1 SGDLS and CDR2 YYNGEE. The V and J ends lost 7 bases and 3 bases respectively, with 17 bases between them. CDR3 residues: CASGGTGRGYNEQFF. Here the CDR3 DNA reads TGTGCCAGCGGAGGAACAGGGAGGGGCTACAATGAGCAGTTCTTC. Looking up the rest from reference TRBV9 and TRBJ2-1 gives the full variable domain: DSGVTQTPKHLITATGQRVTLRCSPRSGDLSVYWYQQSLDQGLQFLIQYYNGEERAKGNILERFSAQQFPDLHSELNLSSLELGDSALYFCASGGTGRGYNEQFFGPGTRLTVL.

This sequence joins TRBV5-6 and TRBJ2-1; perhaps TRBD2 as D (7 bases). V was clipped by 0 bases and J by 2 bases, with 18 bases between them. The CDR3 sequence is 18 residues long. The germline V gene has CDR1 SGHDT and CDR2 YYEEEE. The CDR3 protein is CASSLAWGGQGAYNEQFF. In nucleotides, the CDR3 is TGTGCCAGCAGCTTGGCCTGGGGGGGCCAAGGCGCCTACAATGAGCAGTTCTTC.

V is TRBV4-2 and J is TRBJ2-1; no reliable D call. Germline V CDR1 and CDR2: LGHNA, YNFKEQ. V lost 4 bases and J 9 bases, leaving 10 bases between the germline ends. The CDR3 loop spans 12 amino acids. The CDR3 sequence: CASSPDRGEQFF. CDR3 DNA sequence: TGTGCCAGCAGCCCCGATCGCGGTGAGCAGTTCTTC.

The chain uses TRBV5-8 and TRBJ2-7, with D perhaps TRBD1 (6 bases). V lost 2 bases and J 4 bases, leaving 10 bases between the germline ends. In germline, CDR1 is SGHTS, CDR2 YDEGEE. The CDR3 covers 13 residues. The CDR3 spells CASSFGQMYEQYF. CDR3 nucleotide sequence: TGTGCCAGCAGCTTTGGACAGATGTACGAGCAGTACTTC.

The chain joins TRBV29-1 to TRBJ1-1; D possibly corresponds to TRBD1 (5 bases). The V gene's germline CDR1 is SQVTM and CDR2 ANQGSEA. This CDR3 is built from 15 residues. Trimming shortened V by 4 bases and J by 1 base, and 16 bases separated the two germline ends. In DNA, the CDR3 is TGCAGCGTTGTAGGAATCGGACACCGGAACACTGAAGCTTTCTTT. Translation: CSVVGIGHRNTEAFF.